This T cell receptor beta chain was profiled in a study of cytomegalovirus exposure and HLA in healthy donors. The study, taken as a whole, reports: A later analysis linked a missense variant in DCLRE1C to the trimming of TCR beta V and J genes. Specificity for CMV antigens was confirmed in vitro for a few of the CMV-associated chains. Among TCR beta chains, those listed as cytomegalovirus-associated numbered about 160. Most CMV-associated TCR beta chains were later found to appear HLA-restricted.

Germline assignment: CDR1 MNHNS and CDR2 SASEGT. This CDR3 is 13 amino acids long. Researchers ran the PCR with 60 Vbeta and 13 Jbeta primers. Assay: immunoSEQ multiplex PCR; the TCRdb copy retains only in-frame clones and omits some. The sample lists about 130,000 clones, 65% to 90% seen once, with 2% to 3% in the top ten. This clone was counted between two and nine times. Its antigen is undetermined. One end of the junction fails to match germline, which may point to a read error. The rearrangement joins TRBV6-1 to TRBJ1-5, with a tentative D call TRBD1 (6 bases). The sequencing input was PBMCs. This clonotype was obtained from a man aged 45-65 years in good health and CMV-seronegative. CDR3 bases: TGTGCCAGCACTGAAGTCAGGGGTCAGCCCCAGCATTTT. Translation: CASTEVRGQPQHF.